This TCR beta chain stems from a study of patients and donors after allogeneic stem cell transplantation. Trimming shortened V by 1 base and J by 1 base, and 8 bases separated the two germline ends. The CDR3 spans 14 residues. The germline gives CDR1 SEHNR, CDR2 FQNEAQ (reference sequence). From the RT-PCR reads, TCRdb called clonotypes with MiXCR, one entry per CDR3 protein. The sample contains about 110,000 distinct CDR3 sequences, approximately 35% of which appear only once. Only a few counts were recorded for this clonotype. The V call is TRBV7-9, the J call TRBJ2-7; the D is unclear. This TCR was sampled from a human donor who was either an allogeneic HSCT recipient or a stem cell or donor lymphocyte infusion donor (not recorded which). It is not recorded whose cells these are; they may come from a transplant donor. Sequencing was carried out using blood, either unsorted or a sorted T cell fraction (not recorded which). The CDR3 DNA follows: TGTGCCAGCAGCTTAGACTCCTTATCCTACGAGCAGTACTTC. It codes for CASSLDSLSYEQYF.